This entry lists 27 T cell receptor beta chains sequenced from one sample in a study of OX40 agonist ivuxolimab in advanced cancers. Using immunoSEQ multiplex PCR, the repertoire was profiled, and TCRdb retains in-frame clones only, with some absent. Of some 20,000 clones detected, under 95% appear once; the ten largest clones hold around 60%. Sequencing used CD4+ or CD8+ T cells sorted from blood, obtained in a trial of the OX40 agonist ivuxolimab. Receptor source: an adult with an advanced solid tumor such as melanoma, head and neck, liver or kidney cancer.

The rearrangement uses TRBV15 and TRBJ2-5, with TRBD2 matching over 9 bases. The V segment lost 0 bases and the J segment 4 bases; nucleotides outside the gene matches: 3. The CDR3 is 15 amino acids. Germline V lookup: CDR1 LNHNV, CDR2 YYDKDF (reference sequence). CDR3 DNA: TGTGCCACCAGCAGAGAACTAGCGGGCGGAGAGACCCAGTACTTC. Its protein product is CATSRELAGGETQYF.

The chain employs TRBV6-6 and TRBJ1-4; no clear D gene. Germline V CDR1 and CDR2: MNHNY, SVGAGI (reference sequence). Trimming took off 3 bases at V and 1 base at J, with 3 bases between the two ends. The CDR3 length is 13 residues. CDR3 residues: CASSYVTNEKLFF. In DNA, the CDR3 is TGTGCCAGCAGTTATGTAACTAATGAAAAACTGTTTTTT.

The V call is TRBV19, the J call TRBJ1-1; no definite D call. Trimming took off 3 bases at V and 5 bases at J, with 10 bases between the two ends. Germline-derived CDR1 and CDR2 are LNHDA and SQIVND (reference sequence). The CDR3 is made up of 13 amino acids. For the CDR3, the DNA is TGTGCCAGTAGTATTCTGGCAGTTACTGAAGCTTTCTTT. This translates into CASSILAVTEAFF.

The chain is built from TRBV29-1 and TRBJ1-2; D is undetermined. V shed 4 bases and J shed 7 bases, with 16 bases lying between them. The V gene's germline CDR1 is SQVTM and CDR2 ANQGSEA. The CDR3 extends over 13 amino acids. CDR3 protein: CSVAAPIVAGYTF. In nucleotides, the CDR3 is TGCAGCGTTGCGGCCCCAATTGTGGCTGGCTACACCTTC.

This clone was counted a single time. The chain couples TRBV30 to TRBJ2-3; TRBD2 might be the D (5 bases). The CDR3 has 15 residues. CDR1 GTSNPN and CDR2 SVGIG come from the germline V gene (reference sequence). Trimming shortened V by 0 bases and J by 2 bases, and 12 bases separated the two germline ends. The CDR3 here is CAWSVGGRFTDTQYF. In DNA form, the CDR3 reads TGTGCCTGGAGTGTAGGAGGAAGGTTCACAGATACGCAGTATTTT. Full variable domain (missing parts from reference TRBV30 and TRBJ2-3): SQTIHQWPATLVQPVGSPLSLECTVEGTSNPNLYWYRQAAGRGLQLLFYSVGIGQISSEVPQNLSASRPQDRQFILSSKKLLLSDSGFYLCAWSVGGRFTDTQYFGPGTRLTVL.

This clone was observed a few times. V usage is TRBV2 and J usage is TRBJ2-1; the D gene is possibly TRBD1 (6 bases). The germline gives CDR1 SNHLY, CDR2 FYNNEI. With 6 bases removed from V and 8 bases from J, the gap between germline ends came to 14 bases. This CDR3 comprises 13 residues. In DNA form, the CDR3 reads TGTGCCAGCAGCGGAACAGGGTACGATGAGCAGTTCTTC. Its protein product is CASSGTGYDEQFF.

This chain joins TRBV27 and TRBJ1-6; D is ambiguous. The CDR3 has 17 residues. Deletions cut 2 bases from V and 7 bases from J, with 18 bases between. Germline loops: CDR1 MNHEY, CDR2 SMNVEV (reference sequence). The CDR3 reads CASSLGRAGFWNSPLHF. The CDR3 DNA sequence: TGTGCCAGCAGTTTAGGAAGGGCTGGATTTTGGAATTCACCCCTCCACTTT.

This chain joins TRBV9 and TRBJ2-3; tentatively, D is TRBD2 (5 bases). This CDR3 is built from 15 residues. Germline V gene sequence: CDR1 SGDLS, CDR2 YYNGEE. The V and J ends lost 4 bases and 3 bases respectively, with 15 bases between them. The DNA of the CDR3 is TGTGCCAGCAGCCCCAAGGACTGGTCTACAGATACGCAGTATTTT. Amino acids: CASSPKDWSTDTQYF.

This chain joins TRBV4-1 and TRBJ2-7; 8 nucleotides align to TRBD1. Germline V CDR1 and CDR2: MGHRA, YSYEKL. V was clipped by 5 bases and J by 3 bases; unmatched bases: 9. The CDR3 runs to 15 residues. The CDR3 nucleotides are TGCGCCAGCAGCACGTCCGGGACAGGTGTCTACGAGCAGTACTTC. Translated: CASSTSGTGVYEQYF.

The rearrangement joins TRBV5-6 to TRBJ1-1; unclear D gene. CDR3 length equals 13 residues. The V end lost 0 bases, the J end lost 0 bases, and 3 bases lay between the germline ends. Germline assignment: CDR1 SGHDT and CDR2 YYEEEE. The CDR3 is CASSLAVNTEAFF. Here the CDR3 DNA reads TGTGCCAGCAGCTTGGCGGTGAACACTGAAGCTTTCTTT. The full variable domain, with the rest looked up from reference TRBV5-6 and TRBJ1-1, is DAGVTQSPTHLIKTRGQQVTLRCSPKSGHDTVSWYQQALGQGPQFIFQYYEEEERQRGNFPDRFSGHQFPNYSSELNVNALLLGDSALYLCASSLAVNTEAFFGQGTRLTVV.

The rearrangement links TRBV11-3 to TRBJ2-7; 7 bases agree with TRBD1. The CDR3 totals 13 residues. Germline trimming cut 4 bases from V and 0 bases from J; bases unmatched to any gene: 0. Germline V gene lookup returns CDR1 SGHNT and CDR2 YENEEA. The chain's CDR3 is CASSWDSSYEQYF. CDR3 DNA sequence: TGTGCCAGCAGCTGGGACAGCTCCTACGAGCAGTACTTC.

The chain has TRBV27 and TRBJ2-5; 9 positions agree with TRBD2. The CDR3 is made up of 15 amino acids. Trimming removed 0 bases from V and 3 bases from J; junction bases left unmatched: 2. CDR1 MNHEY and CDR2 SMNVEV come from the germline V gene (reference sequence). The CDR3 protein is CASSLSRGGKETQYF. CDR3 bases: TGTGCCAGCAGTTTATCGCGGGGGGGAAAAGAGACCCAGTACTTC.

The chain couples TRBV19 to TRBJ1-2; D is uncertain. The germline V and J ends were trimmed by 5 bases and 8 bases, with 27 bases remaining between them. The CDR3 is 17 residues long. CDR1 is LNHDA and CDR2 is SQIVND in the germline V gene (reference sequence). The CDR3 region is CASSPTQSHPHLKGYTF. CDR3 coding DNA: TGTGCCAGTAGTCCAACCCAATCGCACCCACACCTAAAAGGCTACACCTTC.

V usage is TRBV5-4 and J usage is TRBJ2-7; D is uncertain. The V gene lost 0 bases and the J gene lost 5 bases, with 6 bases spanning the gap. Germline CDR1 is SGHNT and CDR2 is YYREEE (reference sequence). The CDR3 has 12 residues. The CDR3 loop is CASSLATNEQYF. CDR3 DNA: TGTGCCAGCAGCTTGGCGACAAACGAGCAGTACTTC.

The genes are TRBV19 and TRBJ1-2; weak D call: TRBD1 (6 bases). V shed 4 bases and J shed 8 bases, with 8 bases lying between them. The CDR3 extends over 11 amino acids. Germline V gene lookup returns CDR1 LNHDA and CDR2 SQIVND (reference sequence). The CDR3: CASSTQGGYTF. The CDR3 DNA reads TGTGCCAGTAGTACCCAGGGGGGCTACACCTTC.

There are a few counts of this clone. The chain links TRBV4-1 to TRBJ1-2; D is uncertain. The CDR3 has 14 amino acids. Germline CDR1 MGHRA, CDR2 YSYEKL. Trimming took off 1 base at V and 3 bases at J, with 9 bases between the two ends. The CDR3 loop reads CASSQGRDYYGYTF. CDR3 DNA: TGCGCCAGCAGCCAAGGACGGGATTACTATGGCTACACCTTC.

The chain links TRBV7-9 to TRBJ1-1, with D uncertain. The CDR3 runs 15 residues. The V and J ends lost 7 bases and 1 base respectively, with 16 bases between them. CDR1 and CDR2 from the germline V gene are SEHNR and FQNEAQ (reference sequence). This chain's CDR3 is CASKDRAPGNTEAFF. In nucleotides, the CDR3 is TGTGCCAGCAAAGATAGGGCCCCAGGGAACACTGAAGCTTTCTTT. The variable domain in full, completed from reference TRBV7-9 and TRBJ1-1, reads DTGVSQNPRHKITKRGQNVTFRCDPISEHNRLYWYRQTLGQGPEFLTYFQNEAQLEKSRLLSDRFSAERPKGSFSTLEIQRTEQGDSAMYLCASKDRAPGNTEAFFGQGTRLTVV.

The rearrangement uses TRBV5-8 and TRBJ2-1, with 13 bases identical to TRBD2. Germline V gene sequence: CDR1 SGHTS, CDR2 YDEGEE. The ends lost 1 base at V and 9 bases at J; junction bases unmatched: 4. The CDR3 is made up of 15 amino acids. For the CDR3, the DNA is TGTGCCAGCAGCTTGACTAGCGGGGGGGCCGGTGAGCAGTTCTTC. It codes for CASSLTSGGAGEQFF. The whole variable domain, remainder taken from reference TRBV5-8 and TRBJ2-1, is EAGVTQSPTHLIKTRGQQATLRCSPISGHTSVYWYQQALGLGLQFLLWYDEGEERNRGNFPPRFSGRQFPNYSSELNVNALELEDSALYLCASSLTSGGAGEQFFGPGTRLTVL.

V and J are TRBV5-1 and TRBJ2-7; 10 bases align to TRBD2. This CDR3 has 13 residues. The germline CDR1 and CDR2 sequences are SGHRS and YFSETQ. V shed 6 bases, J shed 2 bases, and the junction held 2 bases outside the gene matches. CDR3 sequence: CASKAGGPYEQYF. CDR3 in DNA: TGCGCCAGCAAAGCGGGGGGGCCCTACGAGCAGTACTTC.

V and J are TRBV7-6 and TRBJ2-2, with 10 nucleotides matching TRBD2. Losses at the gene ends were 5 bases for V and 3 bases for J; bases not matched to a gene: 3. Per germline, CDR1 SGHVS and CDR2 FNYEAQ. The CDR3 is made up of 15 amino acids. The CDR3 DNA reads TGTGCCAGCAGCCACGGACTAGCGGACACCGGGGAGCTGTTTTTT. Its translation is CASSHGLADTGELFF.

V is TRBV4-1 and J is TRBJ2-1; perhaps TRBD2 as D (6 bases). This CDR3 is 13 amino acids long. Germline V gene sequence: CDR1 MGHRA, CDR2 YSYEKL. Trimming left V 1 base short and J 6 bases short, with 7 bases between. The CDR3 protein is CASSQAGVNEQFF. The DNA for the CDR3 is TGCGCCAGCAGCCAAGCGGGGGTCAATGAGCAGTTCTTC.

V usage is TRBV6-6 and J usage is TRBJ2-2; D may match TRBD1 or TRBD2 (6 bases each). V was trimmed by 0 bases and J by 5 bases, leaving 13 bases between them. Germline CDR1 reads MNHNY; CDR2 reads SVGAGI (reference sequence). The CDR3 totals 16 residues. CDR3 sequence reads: CASSYSGGEWTGELFF. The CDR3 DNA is TGTGCCAGCAGTTACTCGGGGGGCGAATGGACCGGGGAGCTGTTTTTT.

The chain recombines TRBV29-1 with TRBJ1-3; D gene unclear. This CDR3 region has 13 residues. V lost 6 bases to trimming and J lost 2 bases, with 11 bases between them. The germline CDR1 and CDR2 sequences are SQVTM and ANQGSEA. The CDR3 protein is CSVWSDTGNTIYF. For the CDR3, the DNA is TGCAGCGTCTGGTCGGATACTGGAAACACCATATATTTT.

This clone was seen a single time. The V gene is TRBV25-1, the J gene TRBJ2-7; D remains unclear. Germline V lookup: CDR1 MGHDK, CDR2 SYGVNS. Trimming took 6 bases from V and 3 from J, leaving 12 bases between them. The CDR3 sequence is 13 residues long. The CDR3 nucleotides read TGTGCCAGCAGATCCACGTGGGGCTACGAGCAGTACTTC. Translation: CASRSTWGYEQYF.

CDR3 DNA sequence: TGTGCCAGCTCATCAGACTGGACAGGGATTAAGACCGGGGAGCTGTTTTTT. Its translation is CASSSDWTGIKTGELFF. The rearrangement links TRBV18 to TRBJ2-2, with 8 bases matching TRBD1. V lost 5 bases and J lost 5; bases outside the gene matches: 13. Germline-derived CDR1 and CDR2 are KGHSH and LQKENI. There are 17 residues in the CDR3.

The CDR3 DNA follows: TGTGCCAGCAGTGAGACAGGGTCCCACAATGAGCAGTTCTTC. As protein: CASSETGSHNEQFF. The rearrangement uses TRBV6-4 and TRBJ2-1, with 7 nucleotides matching TRBD1. Germline V gene lookup returns CDR1 MRHNA and CDR2 SNTAGT. The trim removed 3 bases at V and 5 bases at J, leaving 4 bases unmatched. This CDR3 spans 14 amino acids.

CDR3 region: CASSELNSGGVWGPTDTQYF. CDR3 coding DNA: TGTGCCAGCAGTGAACTGAATAGCGGGGGGGTCTGGGGGCCCACAGATACGCAGTATTTT. This chain links TRBV6-1 with TRBJ2-3; 11 bases are a match to TRBD2. This CDR3 contains 20 residues. The trim removed 2 bases at V and 2 bases at J, leaving 15 bases unmatched. Germline CDR1 reads MNHNS; CDR2 reads SASEGT.